This section outlines one T cell receptor (beta chain) sequence together with its context. The CDR3 totals 14 residues. Looked up from germline, CDR1 is SGHAT and CDR2 is FQDESV (reference sequence). The V and J ends lost 3 bases and 8 bases, in that order; junction bases with no gene match: 9. This entry belongs to a study of T cell changes during pregnancy in multiple sclerosis. Repertoires were generated with immunoSEQ multiplex PCR, while TCRdb's copy carries only in-frame clones and drops some. The sample comprises about 57,000 clones, less than 95% of which are singletons, and about 3.7% rests with the top ten.

The clonotype originates from a female donor in good health, enrolled as a control in a pregnancy study. The sequencing used peripheral blood, collected after pregnancy. The rearrangement uses TRBV11-1 and TRBJ1-2, with 7 bases lining up with TRBD1. The CDR3: CASSFVTGEEGYTF. CDR3 sequence (DNA): TGTGCCAGCAGCTTCGTTACAGGGGAGGAAGGCTACACCTTC.